The 22 T cell receptor beta chains listed next were all sequenced from one sample in a study of T-cell memory formation after mild COVID-19. One entry per CDR3 protein, called by TCRdb with MiXCR from the 5' RACE reads. Of roughly 350,000 distinct CDR3 sequences in the sample, about 21% were seen once. The specimen sequenced was PBMCs or a T cell subset sorted from them (not recorded which). These TCRs come from an adult woman who had mild COVID-19 (a few samples of this study predate the infection). Cell type and time point are not known.

The chain carries TRBV20-1 and TRBJ2-2, with unresolved D. Trimming took off 3 bases at V and 0 bases at J, with 8 bases between the two ends. The CDR3 spans 14 residues. CDR1 is DFQATT, CDR2 SNEGSKA, per germline (reference sequence). CDR3 region: CSARGDPNTGELFF. The CDR3 DNA reads as TGCAGTGCTAGGGGTGATCCGAACACCGGGGAGCTGTTTTTT.

A few counts support this clonotype. The chain is built from TRBV2 and TRBJ2-3; D unresolved. CDR3 length: 10 amino acids. Germline CDR1 reads SNHLY; CDR2 reads FYNNEI. V was cut by 7 bases and J by 5 bases, with 4 bases left in between. The CDR3 nucleotides read TGTGCCAGCAAGGGAGATACGCAGTATTTT. Translating it yields CASKGDTQYF.

In DNA form, the CDR3 reads TGTGCCACCAGTGGAGGGGACCCGGATCTGGAGACCCAGTACTTC. This codes for CATSGGDPDLETQYF. V and J are TRBV24-1 and TRBJ2-5; possibly TRBD1 or TRBD2 for D (5 bases each). Germline V gene data show CDR1 as KGHDR and CDR2 as SFDVKD. The V end was cut by 5 bases, the J end by 5 bases, with 17 bases between. The CDR3 is made up of 15 amino acids.

V and J are TRBV2 and TRBJ2-3, with D perhaps TRBD2 (7 bases). V lost 7 bases, J lost 5 bases, and 19 bases lay in between. The germline V gene encodes CDR1 SNHLY and CDR2 FYNNEI. This CDR3 is 15 amino acids long. Written as DNA, the CDR3 is TGTGCCAGCAAATGGGGGGGCAAAGGAGGAGATACGCAGTATTTT. Its translation is CASKWGGKGGDTQYF.

There are a few counts of this clonotype. The chain has TRBV2 and TRBJ2-3; 11 bases are shared with TRBD2. This CDR3 spans 17 amino acids. The germline V gene encodes CDR1 SNHLY and CDR2 FYNNEI. V gave up 2 bases and J gave up 5 bases; unmatched junction bases: 9. The CDR3 region has the DNA TGTGCCAGCAGTGAAAGGGGGACTAGCGGACCCAGAGATACGCAGTATTTT. This translates into CASSERGTSGPRDTQYF. The whole variable domain, remainder taken from reference TRBV2 and TRBJ2-3, is EPEVTQTPSHQVTQMGQEVILRCVPISNHLYFYWYRQILGQKVEFLVSFYNNEISEKSEIFDDQFSVERPDGSNFTLKIRSTKLEDSAMYFCASSERGTSGPRDTQYFGPGTRLTVL.

This clonotype was observed at least ten times. The rearrangement joins TRBV5-1 to TRBJ2-5, with 10 bases fitting TRBD2. CDR3 length equals 15 residues. Per germline, CDR1 SGHRS and CDR2 YFSETQ. V shed 3 bases and J 8 bases; nucleotides not matched to a gene: 10. The CDR3 protein is CASSSSGGPEETQYF. The CDR3 coding sequence is TGCGCCAGCAGCTCTAGCGGGGGTCCGGAGGAAACCCAGTACTTC.

This clonotype was counted a few times. The rearrangement joins TRBV5-1 to TRBJ2-7; D is perhaps TRBD2 (6 bases). Trimming pared 0 bases from V and 2 bases from J, leaving 15 bases between. CDR3 length: 16 residues. Germline V gene lookup returns CDR1 SGHRS and CDR2 YFSETQ. CDR3 bases: TGCGCCAGCAGCTTGGCCGGGAGCGGTCCGACCTACGAGCAGTACTTC. Amino acid sequence: CASSLAGSGPTYEQYF.

This clonotype was found a few times. This sequence joins TRBV5-1 and TRBJ1-1; a possible D gene is TRBD1 (5 bases). Trimming left V 2 bases short and J 1 base short, with 12 bases between. CDR3 length equals 15 residues. The germline V gene has CDR1 SGHRS and CDR2 YFSETQ. This CDR3 reads CASSFRAEKNTEAFF. The CDR3 DNA reads as TGCGCCAGCAGCTTCAGGGCAGAAAAGAACACTGAAGCTTTCTTT.

The J gene is TRBJ2-1, the V gene TRBV2; D is unclear. Between the trimmed V and J ends, which lost 4 bases and 8 bases, there was a span of 6 bases. The CDR3 runs 11 residues. Germline CDR1 reads SNHLY; CDR2 reads FYNNEI. This CDR3 reads CASSALDEQFF. The CDR3 coding sequence is TGTGCCAGCAGTGCCCTCGATGAGCAGTTCTTC.

The sample holds a few counts of this clonotype. This rearrangement joins TRBV12-3 or TRBV12-4 to TRBJ2-3, with a possible D match to TRBD2 (6 bases). The CDR3 is 15 residues long. V lost 8 bases to trimming and J lost 4 bases, with 19 bases between them. The CDR3 nucleotides are TGTGCCAGCGGGACCGGCGCCGGGAGTCCAGATACGCAGTATTTT. Its translation is CASGTGAGSPDTQYF.

The chain carries TRBV24-1 and TRBJ1-4; maybe TRBD1 (5 bases). The germline V gene has CDR1 KGHDR and CDR2 SFDVKD. Trimming removed 2 bases from V and 6 bases from J, with 18 bases in between. The CDR3 has 17 amino acids. The CDR3 loop is CATSDSGRVGMDEKLFF. The CDR3, as DNA: TGTGCCACCAGTGATTCCGGCAGGGTAGGAATGGATGAAAAACTGTTTTTT.

This clonotype came up a few times. The genes are TRBV10-3 and TRBJ2-5; 10 nucleotides agree with TRBD2. This CDR3 is built from 15 residues. Germline CDR1 is ENHRY and CDR2 is SYGVKD. V trimming: 7 bases; J trimming: 5 bases; junction bases outside the gene matches: 10. CDR3 DNA sequence: TGTGCCATCAAAGCTAGCGGGAGTTCGGGGGAGACCCAGTACTTC. As protein: CAIKASGSSGETQYF.

The chain couples TRBV6-1 to TRBJ1-5, with TRBD1 identical over 7 bases. Per the germline V gene, CDR1 is MNHNS and CDR2 is SASEGT. CDR3 length equals 13 residues. V was pared by 6 bases and J by 6 bases, with 5 bases of the junction left unmatched. For the CDR3, the DNA is TGTGCCAGCAGCGATCAGGGGGGTCAGCCCCAGCATTTT. Encoded protein: CASSDQGGQPQHF.

This clonotype was counted only a few times. CDR3 in DNA: TGTGCCAGCTCACCCACAACAGCTTATAGCAATCAGCCCCAGCATTTT. Residues: CASSPTTAYSNQPQHF. The rearrangement joins TRBV18 to TRBJ1-5, with D uncertain. V was cut by 3 bases and J by 0 bases, with 12 bases left in between. The CDR3 totals 16 residues. Per germline, CDR1 KGHSH and CDR2 LQKENI.

The chain uses TRBV4-1 and TRBJ1-1, with D possibly being TRBD1 (5 bases). CDR3 length equals 11 residues. V lost 4 bases and J lost 8, with 8 bases in between. CDR1 and CDR2 (germline): MGHRA, YSYEKL. The CDR3 coding sequence is TGCGCCAGCAGCCGGGGGAAAGAAGCTTTCTTT. Amino acid sequence: CASSRGKEAFF.

Ten or more counts support this clonotype. V usage is TRBV5-4 and J usage is TRBJ2-2; 8 bases align to TRBD1. The CDR3 sequence is 12 residues long. Trimming at V came to 7 bases and at J to 6 bases, leaving 2 bases not matched to a gene. Germline lookup yields CDR1 SGHNT and CDR2 YYREEE (reference sequence). This CDR3 is CASGQGSGELFF. The CDR3 region has the DNA TGTGCCAGCGGACAGGGCTCCGGGGAGCTGTTTTTT.

This chain joins TRBV6-2 or TRBV6-3 and TRBJ2-7; the match to TRBD1 covers 7 bases. The germline gives CDR1 MNHEY, CDR2 SVGEGT. The ends lost 4 bases at V and 0 bases at J; junction bases unmatched: 6. CDR3 length: 15 residues. In DNA, the CDR3 is TGTGCCAGCAGTTTCATGACAGGGACCTCCTACGAGCAGTACTTC. It is translated as CASSFMTGTSYEQYF.

The rearrangement uses TRBV11-2 and TRBJ2-4, with 8 bases aligning to TRBD1. The CDR3 is made up of 14 amino acids. J was trimmed by 15 bases and V by 4 bases; bases with no gene match: 14. Germline values: CDR1 SGHAT, CDR2 FQNNGV. The CDR3 nucleotides are TGTGCCAGCAGCTCCGGGACAGGAGCCCCCCGGTGGTACTTC. Translating gives CASSSGTGAPRWYF.

The rearrangement joins TRBV29-1 to TRBJ2-1; 11 bases match TRBD2. J gave up 1 base and V 8 bases, and 10 bases lay outside the gene matches. From germline, CDR1 is SQVTM and CDR2 ANQGSEA. The CDR3 has 16 residues. CDR3 coding DNA: TGCAGCCCCGACGGGCTAGCGGGAGGATCCTACAATGAGCAGTTCTTC. Protein: CSPDGLAGGSYNEQFF.

This clonotype was observed a handful of times. This chain uses TRBV29-1 with TRBJ2-3; no clear D gene. V lost 3 bases and J lost 5, with 6 bases in between. Germline loops: CDR1 SQVTM, CDR2 ANQGSEA. The CDR3 is 11 amino acids. The DNA for the CDR3 is TGCAGCGTTGATTGGAGAGATACGCAGTATTTT. The encoded protein is CSVDWRDTQYF.

This clonotype has ten or more counts. This chain uses TRBV12-3 or TRBV12-4 with TRBJ2-5; 9 nucleotides match TRBD1. The CDR3 covers 13 residues. V was clipped by 4 bases and J by 5 bases; unmatched bases: 2. CDR3 DNA: TGTGCCAGCAGTTCTGGGACAGGGGAGACCCAGTACTTC. Its translation: CASSSGTGETQYF.

The J gene is TRBJ2-5, the V gene TRBV7-2, with a weak D call TRBD2 (6 bases). Per the germline V gene, CDR1 is SGHTA and CDR2 is FQGNSA. CDR3 length: 15 residues. The ends were cut back, 5 bases at V and 3 bases at J, with 16 bases in the middle. CDR3 nucleotides: TGTGCCAGCAGCCTACAGACTAGTTCCGAAGAGACCCAGTACTTC. It translates to CASSLQTSSEETQYF.